This is a list of T cell receptor beta chains from one sample in a study of T cell repertoires in cytomegalovirus infection. Via MiXCR, TCRdb re-called the reads, giving one row per CDR3 protein. Among roughly 280,000 distinct CDR3 sequences listed, 12% to 15% were seen once. Sequencing was performed on PBMCs. The receptors here all came from a human donor in good health (CMV status not recorded). Some clones in this sample may be carry-over from other donors' samples. Both conserved end residues are part of each CDR3. The order of the fields is D gene, V gene, clone size, J gene, CDR3 length, CDR3 DNA, CDR3 protein. A D gene is named only where the DNA matches it firmly. The size of a clone is reported for some rows only, either as once, few or many, or as a class for expanded clones.

d_gene: NA; v_gene: TRBV20-1; abundance: NA; j_gene: TRBJ1-2; len: 13; CDR3nt: TGCAGTGCTAGAGATATCTGGAGAAATGGCTACACCTTC; CDR3aa: CSARDIWRNGYTF
d_gene: NA; v_gene: TRBV20-1; abundance: few; j_gene: TRBJ2-7; len: 14; CDR3nt: TGCAGTGCTAGAGGGGGGCTAAACTCCTACGAGCAGTACTTC; CDR3aa: CSARGGLNSYEQYF
d_gene: NA; v_gene: TRBV7-2; abundance: many; j_gene: TRBJ2-2; len: 13; CDR3nt: TGTGCCAGCATCGGAGGGCGAACCGGGGAGCTGTTTTTT; CDR3aa: CASIGGRTGELFF
d_gene: NA; v_gene: TRBV15; abundance: many; j_gene: TRBJ2-3; len: 16; CDR3nt: TGTGCCACCAGCAGAGGGACGGATACTAGCACAGATACGCAGTATTTT; CDR3aa: CATSRGTDTSTDTQYF
d_gene: NA; v_gene: TRBV5-5; abundance: NA; j_gene: TRBJ1-6; len: 16; CDR3nt: TGTGCCAGCAGCTTAGGGTCACAAGGTTATAATTCACCCCTCCACTTT; CDR3aa: CASSLGSQGYNSPLHF
d_gene: TRBD1; v_gene: TRBV10-1; abundance: many; j_gene: TRBJ2-2; len: 14; CDR3nt: TGCGCCAGCAGTATGACAGGGGAAACCGGGGAGCTGTTTTTT; CDR3aa: CASSMTGETGELFF
d_gene: NA; v_gene: TRBV6-6; abundance: few; j_gene: TRBJ2-1; len: 14; CDR3nt: TGTGCCAGCAGTGATCCGAGTCAGAGCAATGAGCAGTTCTTC; CDR3aa: CASSDPSQSNEQFF
d_gene: NA; v_gene: TRBV20-1; abundance: few; j_gene: TRBJ2-1; len: 13; CDR3nt: TGCAGTGCCGCCCGGGCGACCTACAATGAGCAGTTCTTC; CDR3aa: CSAARATYNEQFF
d_gene: NA; v_gene: TRBV7-9; abundance: NA; j_gene: TRBJ1-5; len: 16; CDR3nt: TGTGCCAGCAGCTTAAACCGGGGCACGGGGAATCAGCCCCAGCATTTT; CDR3aa: CASSLNRGTGNQPQHF
d_gene: NA; v_gene: TRBV29-1; abundance: many; j_gene: TRBJ2-2; len: 13; CDR3nt: TGCAGCGTTGGGACAGATCTCACCGGGGAGCTGTTTTTT; CDR3aa: CSVGTDLTGELFF
d_gene: NA; v_gene: TRBV7-2; abundance: NA; j_gene: TRBJ2-7; len: 13; CDR3nt: TGTGCCAGCAGCTTAGACCAGGGGTACGAGCAGTACTTC; CDR3aa: CASSLDQGYEQYF
d_gene: NA; v_gene: TRBV12-3/TRBV12-4; abundance: many; j_gene: TRBJ2-3; len: 15; CDR3nt: TGTGCCAGCAGTTTGGTAGTGGGGGCGATAGATACGCAGTATTTT; CDR3aa: CASSLVVGAIDTQYF
d_gene: NA; v_gene: TRBV14; abundance: many; j_gene: TRBJ2-1; len: 16; CDR3nt: TGTGCCAGCAGCCCCTCGGTGCAGGGGCTTTACAATGAGCAGTTCTTC; CDR3aa: CASSPSVQGLYNEQFF
d_gene: NA; v_gene: TRBV29-1; abundance: NA; j_gene: TRBJ1-1; len: 14; CDR3nt: TGCAGCGTTGTGAGGCAGCGCTTGAACACTGAAGCTTTCTTT; CDR3aa: CSVVRQRLNTEAFF
d_gene: NA; v_gene: TRBV19; abundance: many; j_gene: TRBJ1-5; len: 18; CDR3nt: TGTGCCAGTAGTATAGACCGGGACGGATTTTATAGCAATCAGCCCCAGCATTTT; CDR3aa: CASSIDRDGFYSNQPQHF
d_gene: NA; v_gene: TRBV25-1; abundance: NA; j_gene: TRBJ1-4; len: 14; CDR3nt: TGTGCCAGCAGTGAAGGGAGCGGTCGGGAAAAACTGTTTTTT; CDR3aa: CASSEGSGREKLFF
d_gene: NA; v_gene: TRBV5-5; abundance: many; j_gene: TRBJ2-2; len: 14; CDR3nt: TGTGCCAGCAGCTTAAGTCCAAACACCGGGGAGCTGTTTTTT; CDR3aa: CASSLSPNTGELFF
d_gene: NA; v_gene: TRBV7-2; abundance: many; j_gene: TRBJ1-1; len: 15; CDR3nt: TGTGCCAGCAGCGTCAGGGGTCGAATGAACACTGAAGCTTTCTTT; CDR3aa: CASSVRGRMNTEAFF
d_gene: NA; v_gene: TRBV6-2/TRBV6-3; abundance: NA; j_gene: TRBJ2-7; len: 16; CDR3nt: TGTGCCAGCACTCAAACTCCCACGGTGGGCTCCTACGAGCAGTACTTC; CDR3aa: CASTQTPTVGSYEQYF
d_gene: NA; v_gene: TRBV12-3/TRBV12-4; abundance: NA; j_gene: TRBJ1-6; len: 15; CDR3nt: TGTGCCAGCAGCCCCTCCGGGGGAGGGAATTCACCCCTCCACTTT; CDR3aa: CASSPSGGGNSPLHF